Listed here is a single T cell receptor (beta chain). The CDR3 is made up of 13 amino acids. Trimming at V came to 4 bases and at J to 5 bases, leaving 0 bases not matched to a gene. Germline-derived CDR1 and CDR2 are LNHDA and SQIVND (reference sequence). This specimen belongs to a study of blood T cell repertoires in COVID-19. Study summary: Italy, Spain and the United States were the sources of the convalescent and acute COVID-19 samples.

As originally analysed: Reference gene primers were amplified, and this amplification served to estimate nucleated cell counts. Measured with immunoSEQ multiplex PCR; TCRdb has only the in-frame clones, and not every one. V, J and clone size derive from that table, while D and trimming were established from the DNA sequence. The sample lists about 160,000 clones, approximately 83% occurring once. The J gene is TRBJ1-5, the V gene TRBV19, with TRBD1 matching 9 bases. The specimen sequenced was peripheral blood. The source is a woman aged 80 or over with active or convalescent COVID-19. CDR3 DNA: TGTGCCAGTAGTAGGGACAGGGATCAGCCCCAGCATTTT. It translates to CASSRDRDQPQHF. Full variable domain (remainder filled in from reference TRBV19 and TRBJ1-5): DGGITQSPKYLFRKEGQNVTLSCEQNLNHDAMYWYRQDPGQGLRLIYYSQIVNDFQKGDIAEGYSVSREKKESFPLTVTSAQKNPTAFYLCASSRDRDQPQHFGDGTRLSIL.